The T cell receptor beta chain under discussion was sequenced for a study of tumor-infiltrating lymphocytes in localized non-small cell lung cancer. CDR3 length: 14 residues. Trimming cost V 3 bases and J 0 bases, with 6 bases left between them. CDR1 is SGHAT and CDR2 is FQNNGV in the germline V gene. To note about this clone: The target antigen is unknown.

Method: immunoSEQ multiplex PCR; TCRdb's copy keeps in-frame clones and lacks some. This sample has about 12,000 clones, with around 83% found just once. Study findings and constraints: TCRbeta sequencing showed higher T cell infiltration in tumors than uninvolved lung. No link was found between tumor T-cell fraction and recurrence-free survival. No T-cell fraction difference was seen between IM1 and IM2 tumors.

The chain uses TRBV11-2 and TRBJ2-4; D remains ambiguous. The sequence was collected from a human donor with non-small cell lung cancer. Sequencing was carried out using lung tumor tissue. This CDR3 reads CASSFGSAKNIQYF. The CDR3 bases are TGTGCCAGCAGCTTTGGTTCAGCCAAAAACATTCAGTACTTC.